Listed below are T cell receptor beta chains from one sample, sequenced in a study of blood T cell repertoires in COVID-19. TCRdb's table, derived via immunoSEQ multiplex PCR, lists solely in-frame clones and lacks some. Among about 300,000 clones, around 85% were seen once, and the ten largest hold around 1.9%. The sequenced sample consisted of PBMCs or T cells enriched from blood (not recorded which). Receptors originate from a woman aged 30 to 39 who had been exposed to COVID-19. The CDR3 runs from the conserved cysteine through the conserved F or W. Not every row has a clone size; where given, it reads once, few, many or a size class.

abundance	v_gene	j_gene	CDR3aa
many	TRBV30	TRBJ1-5	CAWSVLTGSGNQPQHF
NA	TRBV6-1	TRBJ1-6	CASSEGGAYNSPLHF
NA	TRBV23-1	TRBJ1-6	CASSPAGIAYNSPLHF
once	TRBV19	TRBJ1-1	CASSIDTVNTEAFF
NA	TRBV4-3	TRBJ1-1	CASSQRDSSENTEAFF
NA	TRBV30	TRBJ1-4	CAWSLRQRLINEKLFF
few	TRBV12-3/TRBV12-4	TRBJ1-1	CASSDRGGTEAFF
NA	TRBV12-3/TRBV12-4	TRBJ2-1	CASSYRGHEQFF
NA	TRBV20-1	TRBJ1-6	CSASRRDGNSPLHF
NA	TRBV19	TRBJ2-1	CATRPGGSPDTEQFF
few	TRBV5-1	TRBJ2-3	CASSSQPGGMGRDTQYF
few	TRBV2	TRBJ1-2	CASSEALGSNYGYTF
NA	TRBV7-9	TRBJ2-7	CASSQWGEVEIGQYF
NA	TRBV5-1	TRBJ1-4	CASSSRGLKEKLFF
NA	TRBV5-1	TRBJ2-5	CASSSRTSGVQETQYF
NA	TRBV5-1	TRBJ2-1	CASSPRGDYNEQFF
few	TRBV9	TRBJ2-7	CASSVRGYEEQYF
NA	TRBV5-1	TRBJ2-1	CASRDRDSPYNEQFF
NA	TRBV7-2	TRBJ2-3	CASSLTALAGGRRTDTQYF
NA	TRBV7-3	TRBJ2-5	CASSLTGLAGETQYF
NA	TRBV29-1	TRBJ1-1	CSVAGQGLSEAFF
NA	TRBV4-3	TRBJ1-2	CASSQDSVNYGYTF
NA	TRBV7-8	TRBJ2-7	CASSQFSGGYSGDF
NA	TRBV9	TRBJ1-3	CASSVGPLESGTGNTIYF
NA	TRBV3-1/TRBV3-2	TRBJ1-2	CASSQDLDGMTNYGYTF
NA	TRBV3-1/TRBV3-2	TRBJ1-5	CASSPQGAPAQPQHF
NA	TRBV25-1	TRBJ2-1	CASSDGLWPNEQFF
few	TRBV28	TRBJ2-7	CASEDMSSYEQYF
many	TRBV7-2	TRBJ1-1	CASSSRDRDRAFF
NA	TRBV28	TRBJ1-1	CASSPASLMGNTEAFF
NA	TRBV5-1	TRBJ1-1	CASSLPLRRWSPNEAFF
NA	TRBV11-2	TRBJ1-1	CASSPRQRTEAFF
NA	TRBV7-9	TRBJ1-2	CASSLIGGDGYTF
NA	TRBV11-2	TRBJ1-1	CASSGEGTITEAFF
NA	TRBV7-8	TRBJ1-2	CASSLAGTGRDYGYTF